The TCR beta chain described here comes from a study of T cell responses to AZD1222 COVID-19 vaccine. TCRdb's copy holds only in-frame clones and misses some; the assay was immunoSEQ multiplex PCR. The table lists about 110,000 clones, more than 70% of them singletons. Researchers grouped second doses given at about 4 or about 12 weeks into one pool. The V and J ends lost 6 bases and 6 bases respectively, with 12 bases between them. Germline-derived CDR1 and CDR2 are MNHEY and SMNVEV (reference sequence). The CDR3 runs to 13 residues. The V and J genes are TRBV27 and TRBJ2-1; maybe TRBD1 (5 bases). This TCR was recovered from an adult who received the AZD1222 COVID-19 vaccine. Sequences were derived from peripheral blood, sampled 28 days after the second AZD1222 dose. CDR3 residues: CASSKGVRNEQFF. CDR3 nucleotide sequence: TGTGCCAGCAGCAAAGGGGTGCGCAATGAGCAGTTCTTC.